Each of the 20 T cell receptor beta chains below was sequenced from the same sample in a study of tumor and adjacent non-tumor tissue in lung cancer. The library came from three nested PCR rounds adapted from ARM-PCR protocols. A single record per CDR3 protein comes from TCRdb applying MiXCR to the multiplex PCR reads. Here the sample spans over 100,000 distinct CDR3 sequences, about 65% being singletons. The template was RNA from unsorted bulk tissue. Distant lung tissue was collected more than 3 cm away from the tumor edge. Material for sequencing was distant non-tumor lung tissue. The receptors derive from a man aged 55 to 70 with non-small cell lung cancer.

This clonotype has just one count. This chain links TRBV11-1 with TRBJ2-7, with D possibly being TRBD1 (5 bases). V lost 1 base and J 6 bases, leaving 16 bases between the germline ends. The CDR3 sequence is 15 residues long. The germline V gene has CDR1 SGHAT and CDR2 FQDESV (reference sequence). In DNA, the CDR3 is TGTGCCAGCAGCTTAGTGACAGTGGGTACTCGCGAGCAGTACTTC. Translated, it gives CASSLVTVGTREQYF.

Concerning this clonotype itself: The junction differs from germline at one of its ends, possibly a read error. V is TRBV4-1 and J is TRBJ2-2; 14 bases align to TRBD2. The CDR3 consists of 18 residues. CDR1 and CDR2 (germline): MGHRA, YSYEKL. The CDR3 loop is CASSQQTSGGANIGELFF. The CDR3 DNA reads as TGCGCCAGCAGCCAACAGACTAGCGGGGGGGCGAACATCGGGGAGCTGTTTTTT.

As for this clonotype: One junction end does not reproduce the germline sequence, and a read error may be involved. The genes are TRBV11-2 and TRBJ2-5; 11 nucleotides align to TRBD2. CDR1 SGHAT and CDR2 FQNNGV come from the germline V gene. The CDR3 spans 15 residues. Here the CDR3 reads CASSATSGSGETQRF. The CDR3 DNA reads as TGTGCCAGCAGCGCCACTAGCGGGAGTGGAGAGACCCAGCGCTTC.

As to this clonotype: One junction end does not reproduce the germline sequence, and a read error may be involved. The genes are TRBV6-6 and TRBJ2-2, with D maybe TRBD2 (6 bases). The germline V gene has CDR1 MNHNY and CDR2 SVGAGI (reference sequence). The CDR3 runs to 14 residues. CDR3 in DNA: TGTGCCAGCAGGGGGACCGCCGCAGCCCGGGAGCCGTTTTTT. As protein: CASRGTAAAREPFF.

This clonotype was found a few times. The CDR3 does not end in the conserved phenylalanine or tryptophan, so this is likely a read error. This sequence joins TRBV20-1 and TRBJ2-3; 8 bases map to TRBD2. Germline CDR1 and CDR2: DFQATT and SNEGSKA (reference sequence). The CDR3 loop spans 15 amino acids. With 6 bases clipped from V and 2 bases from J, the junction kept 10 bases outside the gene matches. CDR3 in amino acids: CSAARGGRTTDTQYS. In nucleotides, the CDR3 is TGCAGTGCCGCTCGGGGCGGGAGGACCACAGATACGCAGTATTCT.

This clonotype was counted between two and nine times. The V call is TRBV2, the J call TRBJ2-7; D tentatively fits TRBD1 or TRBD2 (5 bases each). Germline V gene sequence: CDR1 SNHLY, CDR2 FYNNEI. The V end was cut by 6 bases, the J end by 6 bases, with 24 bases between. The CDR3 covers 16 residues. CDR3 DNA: TGTGCCAGCAGAATCGGGAAGGGGTTCGATTTGGGCGAGCAGTACTTC. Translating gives CASRIGKGFDLGEQYF.

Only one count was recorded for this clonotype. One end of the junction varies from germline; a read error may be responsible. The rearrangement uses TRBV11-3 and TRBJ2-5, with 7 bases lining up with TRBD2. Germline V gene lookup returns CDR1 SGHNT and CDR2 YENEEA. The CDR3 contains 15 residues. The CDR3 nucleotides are TGTGCCAGCAATTTAGATGCGGGAGACGAAGAGACCAAGTACTTC. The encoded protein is CASNLDAGDEETKYF.

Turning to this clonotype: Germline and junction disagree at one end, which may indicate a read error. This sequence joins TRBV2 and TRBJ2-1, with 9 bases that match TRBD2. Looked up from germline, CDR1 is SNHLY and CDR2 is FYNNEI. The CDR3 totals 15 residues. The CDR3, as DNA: TGTGCCAGCAGGGGAGGACTAGCGACTAACAATGAGCATTTCTTC. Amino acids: CASRGGLATNNEHFF.

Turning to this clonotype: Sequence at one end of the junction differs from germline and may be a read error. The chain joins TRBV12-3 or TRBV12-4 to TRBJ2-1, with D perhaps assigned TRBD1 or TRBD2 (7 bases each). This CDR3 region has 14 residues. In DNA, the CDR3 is TGTGTCAGCAGTTTTTCTCAGGGGGGGGTTGAGCAGTTCTTC. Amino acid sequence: CVSSFSQGGVEQFF.

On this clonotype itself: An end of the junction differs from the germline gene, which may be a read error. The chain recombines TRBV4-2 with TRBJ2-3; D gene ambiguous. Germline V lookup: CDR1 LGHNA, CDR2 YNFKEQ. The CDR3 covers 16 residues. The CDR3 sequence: CASSQDIRVSTYTPYF. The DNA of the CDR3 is TGTGCCAGCAGCCAAGATATTCGGGTCAGCACATATACGCCGTATTTT.

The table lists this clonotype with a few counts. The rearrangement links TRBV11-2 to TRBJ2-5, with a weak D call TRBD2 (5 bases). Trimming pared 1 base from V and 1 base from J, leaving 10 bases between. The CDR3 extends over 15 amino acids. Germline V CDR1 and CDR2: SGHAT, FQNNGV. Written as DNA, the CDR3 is TGTGCCAGCAGCTTAGTCCAGACTACCCAAGAGACCCAGTACTTC. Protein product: CASSLVQTTQETQYF.

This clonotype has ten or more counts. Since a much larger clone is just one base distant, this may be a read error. In nucleotides, the CDR3 is TGTGCCAGCAGCCCAGGAGGGGTCTCCTACGAGCAGTACTTC. Translating gives CASSPGGVSYEQYF. This chain uses TRBV11-1 with TRBJ2-7, with D possibly being TRBD2 (6 bases). CDR3 length: 14 residues. The germline V gene encodes CDR1 SGHAT and CDR2 FQDESV (reference sequence). The ends were cut back, 5 bases at V and 0 bases at J, with 11 bases in the middle.

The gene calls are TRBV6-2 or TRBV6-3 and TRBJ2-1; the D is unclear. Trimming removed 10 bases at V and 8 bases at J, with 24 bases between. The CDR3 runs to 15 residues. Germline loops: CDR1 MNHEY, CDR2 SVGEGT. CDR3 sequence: CATSSRVNSQDEQFF. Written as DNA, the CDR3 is TGTGCCACCAGCTCGAGAGTGAACTCTCAGGATGAGCAGTTCTTC.

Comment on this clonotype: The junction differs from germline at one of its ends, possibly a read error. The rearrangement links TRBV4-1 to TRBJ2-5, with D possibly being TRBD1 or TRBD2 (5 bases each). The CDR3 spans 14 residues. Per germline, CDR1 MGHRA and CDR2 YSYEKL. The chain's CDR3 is CASSQDGGEETQYF. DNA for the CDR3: TGTGCCAGCAGCCAAGATGGGGGAGAAGAGACCCAGTACTTC.

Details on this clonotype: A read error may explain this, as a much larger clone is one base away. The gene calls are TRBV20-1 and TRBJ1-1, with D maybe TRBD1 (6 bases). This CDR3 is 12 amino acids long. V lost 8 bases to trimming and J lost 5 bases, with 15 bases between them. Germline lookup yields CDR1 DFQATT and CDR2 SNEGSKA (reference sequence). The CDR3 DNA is TGCAGTACTAAACAGGGTCCAACTGAAGCTTTCTTT. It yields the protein CSTKQGPTEAFF.

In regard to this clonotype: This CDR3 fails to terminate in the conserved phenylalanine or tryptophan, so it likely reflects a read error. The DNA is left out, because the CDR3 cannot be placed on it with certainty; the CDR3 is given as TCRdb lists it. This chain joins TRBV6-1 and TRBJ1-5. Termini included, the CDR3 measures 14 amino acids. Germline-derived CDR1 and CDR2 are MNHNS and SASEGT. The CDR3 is CASRRGDRNQPQNC.

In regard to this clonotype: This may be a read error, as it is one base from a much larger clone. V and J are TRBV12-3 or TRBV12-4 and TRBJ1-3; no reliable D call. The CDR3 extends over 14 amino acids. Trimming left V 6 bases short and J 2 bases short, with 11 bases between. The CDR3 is CASSGGITGNTIYF. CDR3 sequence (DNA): TGTGCCAGCAGCGGAGGGATAACTGGAAACACCATATATTTT.

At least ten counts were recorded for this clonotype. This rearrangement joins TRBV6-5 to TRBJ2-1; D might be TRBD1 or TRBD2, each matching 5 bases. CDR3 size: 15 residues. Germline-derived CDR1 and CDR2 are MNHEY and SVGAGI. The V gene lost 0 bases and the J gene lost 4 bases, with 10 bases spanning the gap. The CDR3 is CASSYSTGGYNEQFF. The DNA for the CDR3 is TGTGCCAGCAGTTACTCCACAGGAGGATACAATGAGCAGTTCTTC.

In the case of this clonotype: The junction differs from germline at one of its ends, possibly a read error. CDR3: CACSFSTGTGNYEQYF. The CDR3 nucleotides read TGTGCCTGCAGTTTCTCAACCGGGACAGGGAACTACGAGCAGTACTTC. The chain recombines TRBV28 with TRBJ2-7, with TRBD1 identical over 9 bases. This CDR3 region has 16 residues. From germline, CDR1 is MDHEN and CDR2 SYDVKM.

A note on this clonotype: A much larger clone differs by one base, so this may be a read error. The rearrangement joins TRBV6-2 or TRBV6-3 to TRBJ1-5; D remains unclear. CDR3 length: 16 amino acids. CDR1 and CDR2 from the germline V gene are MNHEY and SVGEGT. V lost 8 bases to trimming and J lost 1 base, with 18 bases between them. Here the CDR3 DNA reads TGTGCCAGCGGTGAGGCGAACAGTGTGAGCAATCAGCCCCAGCATTTT. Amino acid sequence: CASGEANSVSNQPQHF.